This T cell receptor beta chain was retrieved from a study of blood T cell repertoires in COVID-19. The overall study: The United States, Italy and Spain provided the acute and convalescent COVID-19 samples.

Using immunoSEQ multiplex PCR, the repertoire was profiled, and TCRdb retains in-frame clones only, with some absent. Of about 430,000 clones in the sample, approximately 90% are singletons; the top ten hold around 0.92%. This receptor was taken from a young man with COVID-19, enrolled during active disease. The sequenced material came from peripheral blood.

CDR3 in DNA: TGTGCCAGCAGCCCTCGGTCGGATTGGACAGGGAGGAACACCATATATTTT. Translation: CASSPRSDWTGRNTIYF. The rearrangement joins TRBV9 to TRBJ1-3; 8 nucleotides line up with TRBD1. The CDR3 spans 17 residues. Germline V gives CDR1 SGDLS, CDR2 YYNGEE. V lost 4 bases, J lost 7 bases, and 16 bases stayed unmatched.